This is a list of T cell receptor beta chains from one sample in a study of blood T cell repertoires in COVID-19. The repertoire was sequenced with immunoSEQ multiplex PCR; TCRdb's copy has only in-frame clones and lacks some. The sample consists of 200,000 to 250,000 clones, approximately 80% of them appearing once. The sequencing sample was made of PBMCs or T cells enriched from blood (not recorded which). All receptors derive from a woman aged 55-69 years who had recovered from COVID-19. CDR3s include the opening cysteine and the closing phenylalanine or tryptophan. The D gene is left open where the match is weak. Clone size is stated in some rows and not others, as once, few, many or a class when expanded.

d_call,v_call,clone_size,cdr3_length,j_call,cdr3_nt,cdr3_aa
.,TRBV4-1,few,14,TRBJ2-5,TGCGCCAGCAGCCGATCAGGGGTTTGGGAGACCCAGTACTTC,CASSRSGVWETQYF
.,TRBV12-3/TRBV12-4,once,13,TRBJ1-1,TGTGCCAGCAGTCGTGCGGTTAGCACTGAAGCTTTCTTT,CASSRAVSTEAFF
.,TRBV5-1,.,15,TRBJ1-6,TGCGCCAGCAGCTACTCCGGACTGGGAAATTCACCCCTCCACTTT,CASSYSGLGNSPLHF
TRBD2,TRBV19,.,15,TRBJ2-3,TGTGCCAGTAGTATTTTAGGGGACTACACAGATACGCAGTATTTT,CASSILGDYTDTQYF
.,TRBV27,.,12,TRBJ1-2,TGTGCCAGCAGTTCTACAGGGAACGGCTACACCTTC,CASSSTGNGYTF
.,TRBV6-5,.,13,TRBJ1-5,TGTGCCACCAGGCGGGGCCACAATCAGCCCCAGCATTTT,CATRRGHNQPQHF
TRBD2,TRBV6-5,.,16,TRBJ2-7,TGTGCCAGCAGTTACTCGTATCTAGCGGGAGGGCACGAGCAGTACTTC,CASSYSYLAGGHEQYF
.,TRBV12-3/TRBV12-4,.,13,TRBJ1-5,TGTGCCAGCAGTCCCAACGGGGATCAGCCCCAGCATTTT,CASSPNGDQPQHF
.,TRBV5-8,.,11,TRBJ2-1,TGTGCCAGCAGTTCAGACAATGAGCAGTTCTTC,CASSSDNEQFF
.,TRBV14,.,13,TRBJ1-2,TGTGCCAGCAGCCAAGGGCAGGCCTATGGCTACACCTTC,CASSQGQAYGYTF
.,TRBV19,.,16,TRBJ2-2,TGTGCCAGTAGCATAGGAGGACAAAGGAGCCCCGGGGAGCTGTTTTTT,CASSIGGQRSPGELFF
.,TRBV28,.,12,TRBJ1-2,TGTGCCAGCAGTCCGGGAGCCTATGGCTACACCTTC,CASSPGAYGYTF
.,TRBV10-1,once,15,TRBJ1-5,TGCGCCACCCTATCCCATGCGGATAGCAATCAGCCCCAGCATTTT,CATLSHADSNQPQHF
.,TRBV30,.,14,TRBJ2-5,TGTGCCTGGAGTGTATCGGCTAGGGGGGAGACCCAGTACTTC,CAWSVSARGETQYF
.,TRBV6-6,.,16,TRBJ1-3,TGTGCCAGCAGTTACTCCCCCGGTGGGCCTGGAAACACCATATATTTT,CASSYSPGGPGNTIYF
.,TRBV27,.,16,TRBJ2-3,TGTGCCAGCAGTTTAAGGACAGACAGTAGGGCAGATACGCAGTATTTT,CASSLRTDSRADTQYF
.,TRBV4-3,.,14,TRBJ1-2,TGCGCCAGCAGCCCCTCCCAGTCCAGTGGTGGCTACACCTTC,CASSPSQSSGGYTF
.,TRBV19,.,14,TRBJ1-1,TGTGCCAGTAGAATCCGTCGCGAGGACACTGAAGCTTTCTTT,CASRIRREDTEAFF
.,TRBV27,.,15,TRBJ1-1,TGTGTCAGCAGTTCCGACAGGAGGAGGAACACTGAAGCTTTCTTT,CVSSSDRRRNTEAFF
TRBD1,TRBV19,once,14,TRBJ2-7,TGTGCCAGTACCTCCAGGGGGTACCCCTACGAGCAGTACTTC,CASTSRGYPYEQYF
.,TRBV18,.,16,TRBJ1-1,TGTGCCAGCTCACGAGGGTTCCGGACCCTCAACACTGAAGCTTTCTTT,CASSRGFRTLNTEAFF
.,TRBV21-1,many,14,TRBJ1-4,TGTGCCAGCAGCAAAGCCCAGGGCCTAGGTGAACTGTTTTTT,CASSKAQGLGELFF
TRBD2,TRBV7-2,.,18,TRBJ2-7,TGTGCCAGCAGCTTAGGGGCTAGCGGGAGGTCGTCCCCCTACGAGCAGTACTTC,CASSLGASGRSSPYEQYF
.,TRBV19,.,14,TRBJ1-2,TGTGCCAGTAGTATATCCGAAAGGAGCGTAGGCTACACCTTC,CASSISERSVGYTF
TRBD1,TRBV3-1/TRBV3-2,.,17,TRBJ1-6,TGTGCCAGCAGCCAAGGGCCGGGACAGCCTTATAATTCACCCCTCCACTTT,CASSQGPGQPYNSPLHF
.,TRBV11-2,few,15,TRBJ1-4,TGTGCCAGCAGCTTAATGGGGGGAGCTAATGAAAAACTGTTTTTT,CASSLMGGANEKLFF
TRBD2,TRBV4-3,.,15,TRBJ2-5,TGCGCCAGCAGCCACCTACTAGCGGAACAAGAGACCCAGTACTTC,CASSHLLAEQETQYF
TRBD1,TRBV11-3,.,14,TRBJ1-1,TGTGCCAGCAGCGCCACAGGGGGCCTGACTGAAGCTTTCTTT,CASSATGGLTEAFF